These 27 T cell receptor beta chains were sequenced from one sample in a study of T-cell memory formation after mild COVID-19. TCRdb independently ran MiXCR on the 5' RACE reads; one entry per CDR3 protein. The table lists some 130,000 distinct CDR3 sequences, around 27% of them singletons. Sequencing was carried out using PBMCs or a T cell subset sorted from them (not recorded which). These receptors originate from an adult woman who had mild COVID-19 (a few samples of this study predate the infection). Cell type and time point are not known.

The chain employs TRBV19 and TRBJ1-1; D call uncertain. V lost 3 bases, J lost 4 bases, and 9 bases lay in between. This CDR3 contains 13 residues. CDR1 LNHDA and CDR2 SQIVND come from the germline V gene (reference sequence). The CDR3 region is CASSIDMSTEAFF. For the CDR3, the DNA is TGTGCCAGTAGTATCGACATGAGCACTGAAGCTTTCTTT.

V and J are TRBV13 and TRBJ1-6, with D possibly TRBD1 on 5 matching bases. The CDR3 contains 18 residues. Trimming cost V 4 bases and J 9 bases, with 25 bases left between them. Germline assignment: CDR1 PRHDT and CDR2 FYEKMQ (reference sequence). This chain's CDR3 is CASSSNPGSGNNGSPLHF. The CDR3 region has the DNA TGTGCCAGCAGCTCGAACCCAGGGTCGGGGAATAATGGTTCACCCCTCCACTTT.

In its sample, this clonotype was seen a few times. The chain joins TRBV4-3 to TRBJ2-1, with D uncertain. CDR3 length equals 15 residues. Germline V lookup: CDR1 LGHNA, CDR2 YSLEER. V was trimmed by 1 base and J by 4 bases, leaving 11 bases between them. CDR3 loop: CASSQAGRPYNEQFF. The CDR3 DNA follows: TGCGCCAGCAGCCAAGCCGGACGTCCTTACAATGAGCAGTTCTTC.

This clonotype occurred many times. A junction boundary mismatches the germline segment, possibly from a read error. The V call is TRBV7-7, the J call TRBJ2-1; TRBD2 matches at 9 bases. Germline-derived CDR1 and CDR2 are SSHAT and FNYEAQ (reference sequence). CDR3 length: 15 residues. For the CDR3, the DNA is TGTGCTAGCAGCTTAGAGACTAGCGGCTACAATGAGCAGTTCTTC. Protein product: CASSLETSGYNEQFF.

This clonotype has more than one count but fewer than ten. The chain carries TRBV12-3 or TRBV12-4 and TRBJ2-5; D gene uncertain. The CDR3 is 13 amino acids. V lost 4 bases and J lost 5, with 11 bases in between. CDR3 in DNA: TGTGCCAGCAGTTATGGCCCTAGTGAGACCCAGTACTTC. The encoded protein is CASSYGPSETQYF.

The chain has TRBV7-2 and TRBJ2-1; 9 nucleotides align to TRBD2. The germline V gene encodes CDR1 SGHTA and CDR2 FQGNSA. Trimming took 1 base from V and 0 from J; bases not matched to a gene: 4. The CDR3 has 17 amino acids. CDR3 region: CASSLVLAGSSYNEQFF. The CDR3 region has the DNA TGTGCCAGCAGCTTAGTACTAGCGGGCTCCTCCTACAATGAGCAGTTCTTC.

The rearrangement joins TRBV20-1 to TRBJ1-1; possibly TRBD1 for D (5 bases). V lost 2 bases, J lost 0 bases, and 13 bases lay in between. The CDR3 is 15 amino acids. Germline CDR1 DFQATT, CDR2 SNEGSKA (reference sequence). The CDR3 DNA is TGCAGTGCTAGAAACGGTACAGGAATGAACACTGAAGCTTTCTTT. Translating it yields CSARNGTGMNTEAFF.

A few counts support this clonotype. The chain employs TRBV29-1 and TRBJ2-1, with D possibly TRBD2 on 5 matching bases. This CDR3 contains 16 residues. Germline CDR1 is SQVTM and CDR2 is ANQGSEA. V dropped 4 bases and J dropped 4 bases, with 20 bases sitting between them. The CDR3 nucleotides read TGCAGCGTTGGGGTTGACTACATTACGGGATACAATGAGCAGTTCTTC. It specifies CSVGVDYITGYNEQFF.

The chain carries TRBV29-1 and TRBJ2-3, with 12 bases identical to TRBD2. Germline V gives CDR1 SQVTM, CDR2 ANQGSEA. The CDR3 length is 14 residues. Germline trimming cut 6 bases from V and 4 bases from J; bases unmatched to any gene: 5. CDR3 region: CSVASGGAADTQYF. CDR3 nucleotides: TGCAGCGTAGCTAGCGGGGGGGCCGCAGATACGCAGTATTTT.

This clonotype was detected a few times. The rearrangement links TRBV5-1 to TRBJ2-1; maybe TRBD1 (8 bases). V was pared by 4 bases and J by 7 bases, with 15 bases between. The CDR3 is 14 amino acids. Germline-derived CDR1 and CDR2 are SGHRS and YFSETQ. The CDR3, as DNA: TGCGCCAGCAGCACAGGACAGGGAGGGAATGAGCAGTTCTTC. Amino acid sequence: CASSTGQGGNEQFF.

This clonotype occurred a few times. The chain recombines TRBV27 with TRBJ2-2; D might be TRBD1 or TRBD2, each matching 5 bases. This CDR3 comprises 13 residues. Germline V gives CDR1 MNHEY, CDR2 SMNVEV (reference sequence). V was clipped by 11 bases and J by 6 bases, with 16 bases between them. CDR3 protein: CASTWGIPGELFF. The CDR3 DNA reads TGTGCCTCCACGTGGGGGATCCCCGGGGAGCTGTTTTTT.

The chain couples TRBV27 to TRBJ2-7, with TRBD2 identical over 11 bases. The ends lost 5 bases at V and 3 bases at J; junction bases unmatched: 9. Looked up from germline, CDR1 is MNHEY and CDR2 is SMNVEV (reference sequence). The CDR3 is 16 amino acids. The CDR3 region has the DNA TGTGCCAGCAGTCCCTTAGCGGGAGGGCCCCTCTACGAGCAGTACTTC. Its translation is CASSPLAGGPLYEQYF.

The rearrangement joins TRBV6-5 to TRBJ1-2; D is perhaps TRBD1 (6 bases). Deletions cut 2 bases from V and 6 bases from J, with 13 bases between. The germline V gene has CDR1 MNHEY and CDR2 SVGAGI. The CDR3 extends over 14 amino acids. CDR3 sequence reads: CASSYAGYRDGYTF. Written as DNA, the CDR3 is TGTGCCAGCAGTTACGCGGGATACAGGGATGGCTACACCTTC.

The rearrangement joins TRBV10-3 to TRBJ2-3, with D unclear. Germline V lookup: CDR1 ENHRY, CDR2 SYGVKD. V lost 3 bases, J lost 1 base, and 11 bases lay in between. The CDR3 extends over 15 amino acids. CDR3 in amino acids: CAISDSTPGTDTQYF. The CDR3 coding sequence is TGTGCCATCAGTGACTCGACACCAGGCACAGATACGCAGTATTTT.

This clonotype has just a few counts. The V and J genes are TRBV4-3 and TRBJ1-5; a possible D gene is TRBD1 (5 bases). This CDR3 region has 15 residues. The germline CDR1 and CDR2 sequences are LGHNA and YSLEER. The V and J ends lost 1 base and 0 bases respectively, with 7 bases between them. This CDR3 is CASSQGTHSNQPQHF. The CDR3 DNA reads TGCGCCAGCAGCCAAGGGACACATAGCAATCAGCCCCAGCATTTT.

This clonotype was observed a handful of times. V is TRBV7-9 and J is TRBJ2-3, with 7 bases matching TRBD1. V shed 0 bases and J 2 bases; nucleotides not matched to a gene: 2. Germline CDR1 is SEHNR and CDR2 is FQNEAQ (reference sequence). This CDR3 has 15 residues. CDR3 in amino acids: CASSLAGGPTDTQYF. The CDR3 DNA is TGTGCCAGCAGCTTAGCAGGGGGCCCCACAGATACGCAGTATTTT.

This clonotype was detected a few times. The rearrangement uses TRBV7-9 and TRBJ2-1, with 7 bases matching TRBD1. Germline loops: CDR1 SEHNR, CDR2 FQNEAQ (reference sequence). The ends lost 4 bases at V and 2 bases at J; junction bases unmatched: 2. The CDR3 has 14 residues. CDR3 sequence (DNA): TGTGCCAGCAGCTACAGGGGTACCTACAATGAGCAGTTCTTC. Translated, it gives CASSYRGTYNEQFF.

For the CDR3, the DNA is TGCCCTGGGAAACTAGCGGGAGACACAGATACGCAGTATTTT. Residues: CPGKLAGDTDTQYF. The genes are TRBV20-1 and TRBJ2-3; 11 bases align to TRBD2. There are 14 residues in the CDR3. Per the germline V gene, CDR1 is DFQATT and CDR2 is SNEGSKA (reference sequence).

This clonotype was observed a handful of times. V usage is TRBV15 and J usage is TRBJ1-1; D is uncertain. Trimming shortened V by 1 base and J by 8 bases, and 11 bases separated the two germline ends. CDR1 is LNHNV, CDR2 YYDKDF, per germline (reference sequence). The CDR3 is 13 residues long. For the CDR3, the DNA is TGTGCCACCAGCAGAGCCATGGCCCGGGAAGCTTTCTTT. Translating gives CATSRAMAREAFF.

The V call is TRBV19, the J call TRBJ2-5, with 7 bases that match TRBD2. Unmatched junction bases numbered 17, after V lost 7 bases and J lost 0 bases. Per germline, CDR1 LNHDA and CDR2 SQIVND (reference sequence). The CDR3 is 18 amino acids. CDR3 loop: CASTKWVGRAGNQETQYF. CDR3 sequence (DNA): TGTGCCAGTACCAAATGGGTAGGTCGAGCGGGGAACCAAGAGACCCAGTACTTC.

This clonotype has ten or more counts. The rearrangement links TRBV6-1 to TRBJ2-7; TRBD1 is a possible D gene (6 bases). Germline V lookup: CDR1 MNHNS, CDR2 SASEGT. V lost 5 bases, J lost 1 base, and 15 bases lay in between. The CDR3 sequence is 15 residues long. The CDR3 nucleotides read TGTGCCAGCAGTCTCCTTGGGACATTATCCTACGAGCAGTACTTC. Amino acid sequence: CASSLLGTLSYEQYF.

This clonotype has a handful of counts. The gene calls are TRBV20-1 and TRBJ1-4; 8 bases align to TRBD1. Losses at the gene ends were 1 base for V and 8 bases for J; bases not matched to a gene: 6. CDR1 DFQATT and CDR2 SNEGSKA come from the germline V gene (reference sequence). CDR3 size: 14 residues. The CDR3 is CSARVGTGGEKLFF. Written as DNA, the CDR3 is TGCAGTGCTAGAGTAGGGACAGGAGGGGAAAAACTGTTTTTT.

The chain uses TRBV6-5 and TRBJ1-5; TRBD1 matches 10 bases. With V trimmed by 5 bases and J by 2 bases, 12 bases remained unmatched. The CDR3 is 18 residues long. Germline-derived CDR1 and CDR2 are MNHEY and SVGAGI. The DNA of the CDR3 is TGTGCCAGCAGTCTTACCGGGACAGGGGATTTGGGCAATCAGCCCCAGCATTTT. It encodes CASSLTGTGDLGNQPQHF.

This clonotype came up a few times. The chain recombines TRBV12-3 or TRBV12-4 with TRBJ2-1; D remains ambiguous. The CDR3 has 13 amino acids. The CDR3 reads CATVGGEYNEQFF. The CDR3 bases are TGTGCGACCGTAGGTGGAGAGTACAATGAGCAGTTCTTC.

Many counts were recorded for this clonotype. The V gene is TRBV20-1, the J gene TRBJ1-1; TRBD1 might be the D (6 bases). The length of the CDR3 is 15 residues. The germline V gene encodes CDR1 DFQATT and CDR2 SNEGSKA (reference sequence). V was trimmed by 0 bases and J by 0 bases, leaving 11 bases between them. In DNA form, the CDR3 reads TGCAGTGCTAGAGAAGATAGGACAGTGAACACTGAAGCTTTCTTT. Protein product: CSAREDRTVNTEAFF.

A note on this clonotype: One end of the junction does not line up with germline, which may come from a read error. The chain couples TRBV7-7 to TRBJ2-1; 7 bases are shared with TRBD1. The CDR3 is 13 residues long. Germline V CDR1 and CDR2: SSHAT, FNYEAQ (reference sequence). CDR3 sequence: CASSSTGDNEQFF. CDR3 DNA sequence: TGTGCTAGCAGCTCCACAGGGGACAATGAGCAGTTCTTC.

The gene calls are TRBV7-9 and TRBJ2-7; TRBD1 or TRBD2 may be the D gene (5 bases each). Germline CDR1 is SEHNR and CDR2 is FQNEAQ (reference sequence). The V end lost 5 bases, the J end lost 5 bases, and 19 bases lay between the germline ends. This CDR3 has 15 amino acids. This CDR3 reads CASSPRGVKGDEQYF. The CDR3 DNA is TGTGCCAGCAGCCCCCGAGGGGTCAAAGGGGACGAGCAGTACTTC.